The 5 T cell receptor beta chains below all came from one sample that was sequenced in a study of T cells in Graves' hyperthyroidism and ophthalmopathy. Amplification targeted TCR beta CDR3 regions from RNA transcripts. TCR CDR3 underwent first-round RT-PCR with the HTBI primer set. TCRdb redid the calling of the multiplex PCR reads with MiXCR, one entry per CDR3 protein. The table records approximately 690,000 distinct CDR3 sequences, more than 12% of them present only once. The source material was blood. These TCRs come from a woman in her 50s with Graves' ophthalmopathy.

This clonotype showed up just a few times. V gene TRBV29-1 combines with J gene TRBJ2-2; TRBD1 aligns across 8 bases. Per the germline V gene, CDR1 is SQVTM and CDR2 is ANQGSEA. This CDR3 region has 12 residues. The trim removed 6 bases at V and 9 bases at J, leaving 6 bases unmatched. The CDR3 DNA is TGCAGCGTAGAACAGGGGGTCCGGGAGCTGTTTTTT. It specifies CSVEQGVRELFF.

This clonotype was seen repeatedly, ten times or more. This chain joins TRBV24-1 and TRBJ2-1; 12 positions match TRBD2. The CDR3 covers 15 residues. Germline V gene sequence: CDR1 KGHDR, CDR2 SFDVKD. The V gene end was trimmed by 6 bases and the J gene end by 5 bases; junction bases not matched to a gene: 4. The DNA for the CDR3 is TGTGCCACCAGTTCTCTAGCGGGAGGGGACAATGAGCAGTTCTTC. Translated: CATSSLAGGDNEQFF.

In this sample, this clonotype turned up many times. J is TRBJ1-2 and V is TRBV12-3 or TRBV12-4; no clear D gene. The CDR3 covers 13 residues. Trimming pared 3 bases from V and 5 bases from J, leaving 10 bases between. The CDR3 DNA is TGTGCCAGCAGTTTGTCGGCCATTTATGGCTACACCTTC. Encoded protein: CASSLSAIYGYTF.

This clonotype was seen many times. The rearrangement joins TRBV3-1 to TRBJ2-1, with 8 bases fitting TRBD2. The CDR3 runs to 14 residues. The V gene end was trimmed by 2 bases and the J gene end by 7 bases; junction bases not matched to a gene: 4. CDR1 and CDR2 from the germline V gene are LGHDT and YNNKEL (reference sequence). Here the CDR3 DNA reads TGTGCCAGCAGCCAAATAGCGGGACTGAATGAGCAGTTCTTC. Its protein is CASSQIAGLNEQFF.

The chain joins TRBV28 to TRBJ2-1; 8 bases are shared with TRBD2. CDR1 MDHEN and CDR2 SYDVKM come from the germline V gene. V dropped 4 bases and J dropped 6; count of bases not matched to a gene: 8. This CDR3 is built from 15 residues. This chain's CDR3 is CASSSPREGRNEQFF. Written as DNA, the CDR3 is TGTGCCAGCAGTTCCCCACGGGAGGGCCGCAATGAGCAGTTCTTC.